This T cell receptor (beta chain) derives from a study of blood T cells in healthy people across ages (dated by TCRdb to between 2014 and 2017). Notes on the research overall: In model experiments, roughly one uniquely barcoded TCR beta cDNA molecule per two T cells was captured by template switching. For two donors (one aged 18 to 29 and one aged 80 or older), the study analyzed two additional independent replicas of 1 million unique cDNA reads from the same blood draw. The study measured age-related changes in TCR beta repertoire diversity using deep sequencing normalized with unique cDNA molecular identifiers. Four age groups were formed from the donors: young (average approximately 17 years), middle-aged (roughly 38), aged (around 62) and long-lived (about 75). Findings and caveats that apply to the study as a whole: A strong correlation was found between observed TCR beta diversity and the percentage of naive T cells measured by flow cytometry. Conclusive comparison of naive and antigen-experienced compartments was prevented by the profiling of bulk unsorted PBMCs. Estimates of total diversity based on one million sequenced T cells were considered lower bounds and underestimates. As age increased, observed TCR beta diversity per million T cells dropped in a roughly linear way, and a significant reduction was already evident by age 40. Donor CMV infection status was unknown, potentially confounding age-related changes in expanded clonotypes. Compared with the aged group, the long-lived group had more naive CD4+ T cells, fewer expanded clones and increased TCR diversity, a pattern suggesting age selection.

The protocol used for the library was 5' RACE. Sequenced using an Illumina HiSeq 2500. A second PCR of about 7 to 12 cycles was run with a J-beta primer mix and a sample-barcoded 5' primer. A template-switch 5' adaptor carrying 12 random nucleotides introduced a unique molecular identifier onto each TCR beta cDNA molecule. Each sample yielded at least 3 million CDR3-containing paired-end reads. First-strand cDNA synthesis was performed from all RNA using the Mint cDNA synthesis kit, with priming by a TRBC-specific oligonucleotide. Following uracil-DNA glycosylase treatment, a first 18-cycle PCR with universal primers M1SS and BC2_uni_R was performed on all cDNA. The paper's processing steps were these. Normalization of each sample was performed by random selection of 1 million high-quality reads, each carrying a distinct molecular identifier. Reads with shared molecular identifiers were discarded instead of being binned into consensus sequences. MiTCR, run with a Q25 quality threshold and the strictest error-elimination algorithm, handled CDR3 identification, clonotype clustering and error correction. Lower-bound total TCR beta diversity was estimated with a nonparametric unseen species model using Euler transformation. The raw public reads went through TCRdb reprocessing: fastp at Q25, MiXCR clone calling, in-frame beta chains kept. Every CDR3 protein is listed once, alongside the most common genes and DNA of its rows. The V and J calls here are based on TCRdb, not the publication. In this sample the table shows some 890,000 distinct CDR3 sequences, almost 30% of which occur a single time. The top ten clones comprise 10% to 13% of the sample.

About this clonotype: Its antigen is currently not known. There are no base qualities to consult, and no much larger clone falls within one base.

Donors were 30 to 45 systemically healthy Caucasian individuals from Russia aged 6 to 90 years. Around 10 milliliters of peripheral blood were collected from each donor into EDTA-treated Vacutainer tubes. Ficoll-Paque density-gradient centrifugation was used to isolate PBMCs, with at least 7 million per sample. Trizol reagent was used to extract total RNA from the PBMCs, yielding at least 5 micrograms per sample. For every donor, an aliquot of PBMCs went through flow cytometry to measure the percentages of naive CD45RAhigh/CD27high T cells. Its CDR3 holds 14 amino acids, cysteine through phenylalanine. Here the CDR3 DNA is all that survives: 42 bases in frame from base 1. Via the germline V gene, CDR1 is SQVTM and CDR2 ANQGSEA. Trimming removed 5 bases from V and 3 bases from J; the gene matches leave 9 bases unexplained. Separately, the same data were catalogued under a study of T cells of mothers and their children. As that second paper reports: Nine systemically healthy Caucasian individuals, comprising three mothers and their six children, were included as donors. cDNA synthesis used all of the extracted RNA, with around 1.4 ug of RNA in each 15 ul reaction. Sample barcodes and 2-4 random nucleotides were added via the M1S primer in the second PCR. Over 10 million TCR beta CDR3 reads came from each mother, compared with approximately 3 million reads from each child. Thymic selection similarly shapes TCR recombination output in related and unrelated pairs, with minor effect from inherited differences. Normalized repertoire overlap was always found to be slightly, but never significantly, higher in related mother-child pairs than in unrelated mother-child pairs. With a sensitivity of about 100 clones per million clonotypes, no persistent microchimeric T cell clones were detected. Deep NGS was used in the study to compare the TCR beta repertoires of mothers and children and to look for features that separate related mother-child pairs from unrelated individuals. On average, the children were approximately 11 +/- 4 years old, while the mothers were about 40 +/- 4 years old. After adapters were ligated using NEBNext reagents, the libraries underwent 100+100 nt paired-end sequencing on an Illumina HiSeq 2000. To avoid cross-contamination, the mother libraries and the child libraries were prepared a month apart and sequenced in separate runs. Each donor had between roughly 450,000 and 2,300,000 distinct TCR beta clonotypes identified. Naive TCR beta clonotypes were estimated from low-frequency clonotypes matched to each donor's FACS-determined naive share, without sorting.

The source material was blood. This sequence uses TRBV29-1 and TRBJ1-1; 7 central nucleotides agree with TRBD1. The TCR comes from a woman between 40 and 55 years old in good health. The CDR3 reads as follows: CSVLYEGADTEAFF. The DNA sequence is given as TGCAGCGTTCTCTATGAGGGGGCGGACACTGAAGCTTTCTTT.